Below are 2 T cell receptor beta chains sequenced from a single sample in a study of cytomegalovirus exposure and HLA in healthy donors. Primers included in the PCR were 60 Vbeta and 13 Jbeta primers. The method was immunoSEQ multiplex PCR; TCRdb's version includes in-frame clones alone and lacks a portion of them. Of some 84,000 clones in the sample, about three quarters were seen once. The sample consisted of PBMCs. These receptor sequences come from a male donor in good health and CMV-seropositive.

The chain uses TRBV6-5 and TRBJ1-2, with D possibly being TRBD1 (6 bases). Germline V gene lookup returns CDR1 MNHEY and CDR2 SVGAGI. Deletions cut 2 bases from V and 3 bases from J, with 16 bases between. CDR3 size: 16 residues. The CDR3 is CASSYDRDGGDYGYTF. CDR3 DNA sequence: TGTGCCAGCAGTTACGACCGTGATGGGGGCGACTATGGCTACACCTTC.

The chain links TRBV27 to TRBJ1-3, with D unclear. This CDR3 has 17 amino acids. Germline V CDR1 and CDR2: MNHEY, SMNVEV (reference sequence). Trimming cost V 4 bases and J 0 bases, with 16 bases left between them. CDR3 nucleotides: TGTGCCAGCAGTTCACTCCGGACGGGATTCTCTGGAAACACCATATATTTT. Encoded protein: CASSSLRTGFSGNTIYF.